This TCR beta chain was recorded in a study of CXCR3-negative and CXCR3-positive naive CD8 T cells. Study at large: Collectively, the libraries yielded about 135 million TRB reads in total, at about 1.5 +/- 0.3 million per library. Study outcomes and limitations: Similarly elevated diversity marked both naive subsets, with memory CD8+ cells showing far lower diversity. When CXCR3-positive naive cells were set against CXCR3-negative naive cells, the former had more hydrophobic TRB CDR3s. Fresh PBMCs served for most assays, and CXCR3 expression fell partially after cryopreservation.

Germline lookup yields CDR1 SQVTM and CDR2 ANQGSEA. The CDR3 loop spans 13 amino acids. Concerning this clonotype itself: Its cognate antigen is unknown.

Through 5' RACE with UMI labels, the TRB cDNA libraries were prepared. TCRdb reprocessed the 5' RACE reads and keeps a single row for each CDR3 protein, giving no DNA. Seen in this sample are tens of thousands of distinct CDR3 sequences; the ten most common clones hold 0.82%. Sequencing used naive CXCR3+ CD8+ T cells from blood. Subset denoted: CD45RO-CCR7+CD27+CD95- naive CD8+ T cells expressing CXCR3 (TNR3+). The sequence came from a human donor in good health. Some clones in this sample may be carry-over from other donors' samples. V usage is TRBV29-1 and J usage is TRBJ1-5; TCRdb selects TRBD1, and the lack of DNA leaves this call unchecked. Here the CDR3 reads CSVEEGGGQPQHF.